These 32 T cell receptor beta chains share one sample of origin, sequenced in a study of blood T cells in healthy people across ages. Together with a sample-barcoded 5' primer, a J-beta primer mix was included in a second PCR lasting roughly 6 to 12 cycles. TCRdb reprocessed the 5' RACE reads via MiXCR and lists one record per CDR3 protein. The sample yields 600,000 or so distinct CDR3 sequences, around 21% seen once. Sequenced input: blood. The receptors derive from a man in his sixties or seventies in good health.

This sequence joins TRBV6-1 and TRBJ1-4, with TRBD1 matching over 9 bases. This CDR3 is built from 15 residues. The germline V gene has CDR1 MNHNS and CDR2 SASEGT. V dropped 4 bases and J dropped 8; count of bases not matched to a gene: 8. The CDR3 here is CASSGTQGAKEKLFF. The CDR3 DNA follows: TGTGCCAGCAGTGGAACACAGGGGGCCAAAGAAAAACTGTTTTTT.

This clonotype was detected many times. This chain joins TRBV11-2 and TRBJ2-1; 10 bases fit TRBD2. The CDR3 totals 18 residues. Germline V lookup: CDR1 SGHAT, CDR2 FQNNGV. The junction had 11 bases not matched to a gene; V was cut back by 1 base and J by 5 bases. The chain's CDR3 is CASSLVGLAGVGNNEQFF. In DNA, the CDR3 is TGTGCCAGCAGCTTAGTAGGGCTAGCGGGAGTCGGTAACAATGAGCAGTTCTTC.

In this sample, this clonotype turned up a few times. The chain combines TRBV9 with TRBJ2-4, with D unresolved. From germline, CDR1 is SGDLS and CDR2 YYNGEE. V dropped 0 bases and J dropped 0 bases, with 10 bases sitting between them. The CDR3 spans 16 residues. In DNA form, the CDR3 reads TGTGCCAGCAGCGTAGGGACGGATCTAGCCAAAAACATTCAGTACTTC. As protein: CASSVGTDLAKNIQYF.

This clonotype has just a few counts. The chain links TRBV3-1 to TRBJ2-7; 7 bases align to TRBD2. Losses at the gene ends were 4 bases for V and 5 bases for J; bases not matched to a gene: 11. This CDR3 has 15 amino acids. Germline V CDR1 and CDR2: LGHDT, YNNKEL (reference sequence). CDR3 region: CASSPDGTTLHEQYF. The CDR3, as DNA: TGTGCCAGCAGCCCGGACGGGACTACCCTACACGAGCAGTACTTC.

The chain employs TRBV5-1 and TRBJ2-1; D is undetermined. CDR1 is SGHRS, CDR2 YFSETQ, per germline. V was pared by 4 bases and J by 2 bases, with 16 bases between. The CDR3 has 16 amino acids. CDR3 sequence reads: CASSTRPVEAYNEQFF. For the CDR3, the DNA is TGCGCCAGCAGCACCCGGCCTGTAGAGGCCTACAATGAGCAGTTCTTC.

This clonotype was counted many times. V gene TRBV5-1 combines with J gene TRBJ2-3; TRBD1 is a possible D gene (5 bases). V lost 1 base and J lost 4, with 16 bases in between. This CDR3 region has 16 residues. Germline values: CDR1 SGHRS, CDR2 YFSETQ. CDR3 loop: CASSLSWTIGSDTQYF. The DNA for the CDR3 is TGCGCCAGCAGCTTGTCTTGGACAATTGGGTCAGATACGCAGTATTTT.

This clonotype has only a few counts. One end of the junction fails to match germline, which may point to a read error. The chain has TRBV11-2 and TRBJ1-3; the D is unclear. The CDR3 consists of 13 residues. In germline, CDR1 is SGHAT, CDR2 FQNNGV. CDR3 amino acids: CASSLEIGSTIYF. CDR3 DNA: TGTGCCAGCAGCTTAGAGATTGGAAGCACCATATATTTT.

J is TRBJ2-5 and V is TRBV4-1; tentatively, D is TRBD1 (6 bases). This CDR3 has 15 residues. Germline CDR1 MGHRA, CDR2 YSYEKL. Trimming left V 1 base short and J 3 bases short, with 12 bases between. CDR3 residues: CASSQVTGSEETQYF. CDR3 coding DNA: TGCGCCAGCAGCCAAGTTACAGGGTCCGAAGAGACCCAGTACTTC.

There are a few counts of this clonotype. This chain uses TRBV18 with TRBJ2-2, with D maybe TRBD1 (5 bases). Trimming removed 4 bases at V and 1 base at J, with 10 bases between. There are 15 residues in the CDR3. CDR1 KGHSH and CDR2 LQKENI come from the germline V gene. CDR3 coding DNA: TGTGCCAGCTCACGTGTAACAGGGAACACCGGGGAGCTGTTTTTT. It is translated as CASSRVTGNTGELFF.

This clonotype was detected a few times. The chain recombines TRBV5-1 with TRBJ1-4; TRBD1 is a possible D gene (5 bases). V was trimmed by 5 bases and J by 0 bases, leaving 8 bases between them. Per germline, CDR1 SGHRS and CDR2 YFSETQ. CDR3 length: 14 amino acids. The CDR3 DNA follows: TGCGCCAGCAGGGGGGTTCCAACTAATGAAAAACTGTTTTTT. Protein: CASRGVPTNEKLFF.

The chain carries TRBV15 and TRBJ1-4; D is unresolved. The V and J ends lost 0 bases and 3 bases respectively, with 8 bases between them. Germline CDR1 is LNHNV and CDR2 is YYDKDF (reference sequence). The CDR3 runs 15 residues. The CDR3 region is CATSRDRAANEKLFF. Here the CDR3 DNA reads TGTGCCACCAGCAGAGATCGGGCAGCTAATGAAAAACTGTTTTTT.

This clonotype was counted a few times. The chain recombines TRBV2 with TRBJ2-5; 10 nucleotides agree with TRBD2. Per the germline V gene, CDR1 is SNHLY and CDR2 is FYNNEI. This CDR3 is 14 amino acids long. V shed 7 bases, J shed 8 bases, and the junction held 10 bases outside the gene matches. As DNA, the CDR3 is TGTGCCAGCAAAACCGGGACTAGCGTCGTCACCCAGTACTTC. Translation: CASKTGTSVVTQYF.

In its sample, this clonotype was seen a few times. The chain combines TRBV12-3 or TRBV12-4 with TRBJ2-1; 12 bases are a match to TRBD2. CDR3 size: 17 residues. V lost 4 bases to trimming and J lost 0 bases; unmatched junction nucleotides: 4. In DNA form, the CDR3 reads TGTGCCAGCAGTTCGTCACTAGCGGGAGGCTCCTACAATGAGCAGTTCTTC. This sequence encodes CASSSSLAGGSYNEQFF.

The chain uses TRBV24-1 and TRBJ2-3; 12 bases line up with TRBD2. CDR3 length: 16 residues. J gave up 3 bases and V 4 bases, and 4 bases lay outside the gene matches. Germline CDR1 KGHDR, CDR2 SFDVKD. The CDR3 here is CATSDPTSGSTDTQYF. DNA for the CDR3: TGTGCCACCAGTGACCCGACTAGCGGGAGTACAGATACGCAGTATTTT.

This clonotype came up many times. This rearrangement joins TRBV27 to TRBJ2-7, with D tentatively TRBD2 (6 bases). V lost 8 bases, J lost 6 bases, and 11 bases lay in between. Germline V gene data show CDR1 as MNHEY and CDR2 as SMNVEV (reference sequence). The CDR3 spans 11 residues. CDR3 region: CASLRGSEQYF. The CDR3, as DNA: TGTGCCAGCCTTCGGGGGTCCGAGCAGTACTTC.

This clonotype came up a few times. The rearrangement links TRBV20-1 to TRBJ2-5; D call uncertain. CDR1 and CDR2 from the germline V gene are DFQATT and SNEGSKA (reference sequence). The CDR3 is 15 residues long. The V and J ends lost 4 bases and 2 bases respectively, with 17 bases between them. The CDR3 region has the DNA TGCAGTGCTATTGGCCTATTGGCCGCGCAAGAGACCCAGTACTTC. Protein product: CSAIGLLAAQETQYF.

In this sample, this clonotype turned up a few times. V usage is TRBV20-1 and J usage is TRBJ1-1; 9 positions match TRBD1. CDR1 is DFQATT, CDR2 SNEGSKA, per germline (reference sequence). CDR3 length: 13 residues. Trimming removed 6 bases from V and 3 bases from J; junction bases left unmatched: 5. This chain's CDR3 is CSARDREYTEAFF. The CDR3 bases are TGCAGTGCACGGGACAGGGAGTACACTGAAGCTTTCTTT.

The rearrangement links TRBV19 to TRBJ1-2; no firm D call. This CDR3 is built from 14 residues. Per the germline V gene, CDR1 is LNHDA and CDR2 is SQIVND (reference sequence). V was pared by 7 bases and J by 2 bases, with 14 bases between. The CDR3 loop reads CASTLRQSNYGYTF. CDR3 nucleotides: TGTGCCAGTACGTTGAGGCAGTCGAACTATGGCTACACCTTC.

The gene calls are TRBV29-1 and TRBJ2-5, with a weak D call TRBD2 (6 bases). Trimming shortened V by 4 bases and J by 4 bases, and 13 bases separated the two germline ends. There are 13 residues in the CDR3. The germline CDR1 and CDR2 sequences are SQVTM and ANQGSEA. In DNA, the CDR3 is TGCAGCGTTGGAACTAGCCTTATAGAGACCCAGTACTTC. Translated: CSVGTSLIETQYF.

The rearrangement links TRBV5-1 to TRBJ2-1; TRBD1 matches 8 bases. The J call may be in error: the DNA end matches TRBJ2-7 better. The length of the CDR3 is 14 residues. Looked up from germline, CDR1 is SGHRS and CDR2 is YFSETQ. DNA for the CDR3: TGCGCCAGCAGCATAGGGACAGGACCCTACGAGCAGTACTTC. This sequence encodes CASSIGTGPYEQYF.

The chain is built from TRBV20-1 and TRBJ2-5, with D tentatively TRBD2 (6 bases). The CDR3 totals 14 residues. V was cut by 3 bases and J by 2 bases, with 13 bases left in between. Looked up from germline, CDR1 is DFQATT and CDR2 is SNEGSKA (reference sequence). CDR3 in DNA: TGCAGTGCTAGGTCGGCTAGCGCACAAGAGACCCAGTACTTC. Translated: CSARSASAQETQYF.

This clonotype turned up a few times. CDR3 coding DNA: TGTGCCAGCAGGCCCCAGCAGAGAGCCTACGAGCAGTACTTC. This sequence encodes CASRPQQRAYEQYF. This chain links TRBV7-8 with TRBJ2-7; the D is unclear. Trimming left V 6 bases short and J 2 bases short, with 14 bases between. In germline, CDR1 is SGHVS, CDR2 FQNEAQ. This CDR3 is built from 14 residues.

The chain recombines TRBV6-2 or TRBV6-3 with TRBJ1-1, with D hard to call. The CDR3 loop spans 15 amino acids. The germline V and J ends were trimmed by 7 bases and 1 base, with 16 bases remaining between them. CDR1 is MNHEY and CDR2 is SVGEGT in the germline V gene. Here the CDR3 reads CASIVSFTKNTEAFF. The CDR3 DNA is TGTGCCAGCATCGTCTCGTTCACTAAGAACACTGAAGCTTTCTTT.

The J gene is TRBJ2-2, the V gene TRBV30, with a tentative D call TRBD1 (6 bases). The CDR3 runs 16 residues. With 4 bases removed from V and 2 bases from J, the gap between germline ends came to 17 bases. Germline-derived CDR1 and CDR2 are GTSNPN and SVGIG (reference sequence). The CDR3 region is CAWTGTPGGNTGELFF. DNA for the CDR3: TGTGCCTGGACCGGGACACCAGGTGGAAACACCGGGGAGCTGTTTTTT.

This clonotype was recorded a few times. V gene TRBV11-2 combines with J gene TRBJ2-3, with D maybe TRBD1 (5 bases). This CDR3 is 17 amino acids long. Germline V gene lookup returns CDR1 SGHAT and CDR2 FQNNGV. V was cut by 0 bases and J by 1 base, with 14 bases left in between. CDR3 DNA: TGTGCCAGCAGCTTAGATCAAGGGGTTGAGGGCACAGATACGCAGTATTTT. Amino acid sequence: CASSLDQGVEGTDTQYF.

This clonotype showed up just a few times. The J gene is TRBJ2-5, the V gene TRBV7-9, with no clear D. The germline gives CDR1 SEHNR, CDR2 FQNEAQ (reference sequence). Trimming left V 8 bases short and J 5 bases short, with 9 bases between. CDR3 length: 11 amino acids. For the CDR3, the DNA is TGTGCCAGCCAAACAAAGGAGACCCAGTACTTC. Translated: CASQTKETQYF.

The sample holds many counts of this clonotype. The rearrangement links TRBV4-1 to TRBJ2-4; the match to TRBD1 covers 9 bases. Germline CDR1 and CDR2: MGHRA and YSYEKL. J was trimmed by 5 bases and V by 4 bases; bases with no gene match: 3. The CDR3 has 14 residues. The CDR3 is CASSRGQGQNIQYF. DNA of the CDR3: TGCGCCAGCAGCCGGGGACAGGGCCAAAACATTCAGTACTTC.

This chain links TRBV10-3 with TRBJ1-2; D is unclear. CDR3 length: 15 residues. Germline lookup yields CDR1 ENHRY and CDR2 SYGVKD. V was pared by 4 bases and J by 4 bases, with 16 bases between. The CDR3 coding sequence is TGTGCCATCAGTGGGGAATTGGCCCAAACCTATGGCTACACCTTC. Residues: CAISGELAQTYGYTF.

This clonotype came up many times. The rearrangement links TRBV10-2 to TRBJ2-5, with unresolved D. Gene TRBJ2-1 matches the end of the DNA better, so the J call may be wrong. The CDR3 has 12 amino acids. Germline loops: CDR1 WSHSY, CDR2 SAAADI. The CDR3 here is CASSLKAGEQFF. The CDR3 DNA reads TGCGCCAGCAGTTTAAAAGCCGGGGAGCAGTTCTTC.

The chain carries TRBV5-1 and TRBJ2-5; D not resolved. The assigned J gene may be wrong: the sequence end matches TRBJ2-1 better. The CDR3 is 11 amino acids. CDR1 is SGHRS and CDR2 is YFSETQ in the germline V gene. CDR3 coding DNA: TGCGCCAGCAGCTCAGACAATGAGCAGTTCTTC. Amino acids: CASSSDNEQFF.

The chain joins TRBV12-3 or TRBV12-4 to TRBJ1-1; D gene unclear. The CDR3 has 14 amino acids. V lost 3 bases and J lost 3, with 11 bases in between. This CDR3 is CASSFWESDTEAFF. The CDR3, as DNA: TGTGCCAGCAGTTTTTGGGAATCGGACACTGAAGCTTTCTTT.

V usage is TRBV6-6 and J usage is TRBJ2-5; 16 nucleotides agree with TRBD2. The J call may be mistaken, given a closer DNA end match to TRBJ2-7. The CDR3 sequence is 16 residues long. Germline V gene data show CDR1 as MNHNY and CDR2 as SVGAGI (reference sequence). CDR3 sequence (DNA): TGTGCCAGCAGTCCGGGACTAGCGGGAGGGATGTACGAGCAGTACTTC. Its protein is CASSPGLAGGMYEQYF.